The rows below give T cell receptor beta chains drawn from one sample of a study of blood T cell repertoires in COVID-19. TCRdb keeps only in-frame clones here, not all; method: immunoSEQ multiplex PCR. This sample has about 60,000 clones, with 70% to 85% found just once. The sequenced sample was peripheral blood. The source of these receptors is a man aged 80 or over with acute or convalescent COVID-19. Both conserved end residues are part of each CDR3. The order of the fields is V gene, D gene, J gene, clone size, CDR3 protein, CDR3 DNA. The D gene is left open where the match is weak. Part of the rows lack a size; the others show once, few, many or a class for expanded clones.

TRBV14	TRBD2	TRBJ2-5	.	CASSPWSRRGETQYF	TGTGCCAGCAGCCCTTGGTCCCGGCGGGGGGAGACCCAGTACTTC
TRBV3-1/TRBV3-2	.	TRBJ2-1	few	CASSQDTVEQFF	TGTGCCAGCAGCCAAGATACAGTTGAGCAGTTCTTC
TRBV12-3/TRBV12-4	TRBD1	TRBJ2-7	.	CASRPTGGEQYF	TGTGCCAGCAGACCCACAGGGGGCGAGCAGTACTTC
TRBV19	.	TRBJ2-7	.	CASSTQVSYEQYF	TGTGCCAGTAGTACACAGGTCTCCTACGAGCAGTACTTC
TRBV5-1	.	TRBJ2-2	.	CASSGGQNTGELFF	TGCGCCAGCAGCGGGGGACAGAACACCGGGGAGCTGTTTTTT
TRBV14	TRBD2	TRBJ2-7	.	CASSQLSGRRNEQYF	TGTGCCAGCAGCCAACTTAGCGGGAGGAGAAACGAGCAGTACTTC
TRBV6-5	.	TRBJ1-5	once	CASRASGNSNQPQHF	TGTGCCAGCAGGGCGAGCGGGAATAGCAATCAGCCCCAGCATTTT
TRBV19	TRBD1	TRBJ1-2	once	CASSTTGDYGYTF	TGTGCCAGTAGTACCACAGGGGACTATGGCTACACCTTC
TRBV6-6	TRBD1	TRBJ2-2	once	CASSYSGTGLSGELFF	TGTGCCAGCAGTTATTCCGGGACAGGGCTCTCCGGGGAGCTGTTTTTT
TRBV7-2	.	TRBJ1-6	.	CASSLIQGNSPLHF	TGTGCCAGCAGCTTAATACAGGGAAATTCACCCCTCCACTTT